These 19 T cell receptor beta chains originate from one sample sequenced in a study of blood T cell repertoires in COVID-19 (dated by TCRdb to about 2020). Libraries were prepared through the immunoSEQ multiplex PCR assay. TCRdb retrieved this table from immuneACCESS and kept in-frame rearrangements only. Not all clones are present; in checked studies, unresolved V genes account for under half, and no reason is known for the remainder. This sample holds some 250,000 clones; approximately 83% were observed only once. The ten largest clonotypes hold about 2.9% of the sample. The sample consisted of peripheral blood. The receptors were gathered from a woman between 25 and 40 years old who had recovered from COVID-19.

This clone appeared once. The chain has TRBV2 and TRBJ1-5; D remains unclear. V was pared by 1 base and J by 4 bases, with 5 bases between. The germline V gene encodes CDR1 SNHLY and CDR2 FYNNEI. The CDR3 runs to 13 residues. The CDR3 loop reads CASSEDLNQPQHF. DNA for the CDR3: TGTGCCAGCAGTGAAGATCTGAATCAGCCCCAGCATTTT.

This CDR3 reads CASSLASRSVDEQYF. DNA for the CDR3: TGTGCCAGCAGCTTAGCGTCCAGGTCGGTTGACGAGCAGTACTTC. This chain links TRBV7-9 with TRBJ2-7; the D is unclear. V was cut by 0 bases and J by 5 bases, with 14 bases left in between. Germline CDR1 is SEHNR and CDR2 is FQNEAQ (reference sequence). There are 15 residues in the CDR3.

Written as DNA, the CDR3 is TGTGCCACCAGCAGAGATCTAGCGGGGGGGCTAGTGCAGTACTTC. Amino acids: CATSRDLAGGLVQYF. The chain recombines TRBV15 with TRBJ2-7; TRBD2 matches 12 bases. This CDR3 contains 15 residues. V lost 0 bases and J lost 9; bases outside the gene matches: 6. CDR1 is LNHNV and CDR2 is YYDKDF in the germline V gene (reference sequence).

The chain is built from TRBV21-1 and TRBJ1-2; TRBD1 is the table's D call and was not checked against the DNA. TRBV21-1 is assigned pseudogene status. The CDR3 has 16 residues. CDR3 sequence reads: CASSNHHSRAEYGYTF. CDR3 DNA: TGTGCCAGCAGCAACCACCATAGCAGGGCGGAATATGGCTACACCTTC.

This rearrangement joins TRBV5-6 to TRBJ1-1; tentative D call: TRBD1 (5 bases). This CDR3 is built from 18 residues. The ends were cut back, 4 bases at V and 7 bases at J, with 29 bases in the middle. Germline CDR1 reads SGHDT; CDR2 reads YYEEEE. The CDR3 coding sequence is TGTGCCAGCAGCCCCCGCCCAGGTACAAAGGGGTGGAGGGATGAAGCTTTCTTT. This translates into CASSPRPGTKGWRDEAFF.

The V call is TRBV28, the J call TRBJ1-2; maybe TRBD1 (5 bases). V shed 10 bases and J shed 4 bases, with 16 bases lying between them. Germline CDR1 is MDHEN and CDR2 is SYDVKM. This CDR3 contains 13 residues. CDR3 DNA sequence: TGTGCCACCACGTCAGGGACTAGCTATGGCTACACCTTC. Protein product: CATTSGTSYGYTF.

The rearrangement joins TRBV21-1 to TRBJ2-1; the table's D call TRBD2 went unverified against the DNA. TRBV21-1 is noted as a pseudogene. CDR3 size: 16 residues. The CDR3 DNA is TGTGCCAGCAGCAAGAGGGAGGTCAGCTCCTACAATGAGCAGTTCTTC. Its translation is CASSKREVSSYNEQFF.

The chain recombines TRBV27 with TRBJ2-3; 9 nucleotides match TRBD2. CDR3 size: 16 residues. V lost 4 bases to trimming and J lost 1 base; unmatched junction nucleotides: 6. Germline CDR1 and CDR2: MNHEY and SMNVEV (reference sequence). DNA for the CDR3: TGTGCCAGCAGTTCACTAGCGGGTTTACGCACAGATACGCAGTATTTT. Translating gives CASSSLAGLRTDTQYF.

The chain is built from TRBV6-5 and TRBJ1-2; D not resolved. V dropped 6 bases and J dropped 0 bases, with 8 bases sitting between them. Germline CDR1 and CDR2: MNHEY and SVGAGI. The CDR3 contains 13 residues. This CDR3 reads CASSQDTNYGYTF. The DNA of the CDR3 is TGTGCCAGCAGCCAGGATACTAACTATGGCTACACCTTC.

The rearrangement uses TRBV5-4 and TRBJ2-5; the match to TRBD2 covers 7 bases. J gave up 4 bases and V 3 bases, and 12 bases lay outside the gene matches. The CDR3 is 16 residues long. CDR1 SGHNT and CDR2 YYREEE come from the germline V gene (reference sequence). DNA of the CDR3: TGTGCCAGCAGCTCGGACTTGCGGGGGTCCGCAGAGACCCAGTACTTC. It specifies CASSSDLRGSAETQYF.

The V call is TRBV10-3, the J call TRBJ1-5, with 11 nucleotides matching TRBD1. CDR3 length: 17 residues. J gave up 3 bases and V 2 bases, and 6 bases lay outside the gene matches. Germline CDR1 and CDR2: ENHRY and SYGVKD. CDR3 loop: CAISEGQGAGNNQPQHF. CDR3 DNA sequence: TGTGCCATCAGTGAGGGACAGGGGGCCGGGAACAATCAGCCCCAGCATTTT.

This chain joins TRBV7-3 and TRBJ1-1; 7 nucleotides align to TRBD1. The junction had 2 bases not matched to a gene; V was cut back by 4 bases and J by 0 bases. Per germline, CDR1 SGHTA and CDR2 FQGTGA. This CDR3 has 14 amino acids. The CDR3 loop reads CASSSGQLNTEAFF. CDR3 DNA sequence: TGTGCCAGCAGCTCGGGACAGCTGAACACTGAAGCTTTCTTT.

V usage is TRBV30 and J usage is TRBJ1-1; weak D call: TRBD1 (6 bases). Trimming removed 2 bases from V and 6 bases from J, with 19 bases in between. The CDR3 is made up of 15 amino acids. The V gene's germline CDR1 is GTSNPN and CDR2 SVGIG (reference sequence). The CDR3 here is CAWSTSQGIGAEAFF. The CDR3 DNA sequence: TGTGCCTGGAGTACATCACAGGGAATCGGCGCTGAAGCTTTCTTT.

The CDR3: CASSLGLVGGTDTQYF. CDR3 coding DNA: TGTGCCAGCAGCTTAGGACTAGTCGGTGGCACAGATACGCAGTATTTT. The chain has TRBV5-8 and TRBJ2-3; 7 bases fit TRBD2. V was pared by 2 bases and J by 1 base, with 7 bases of the junction left unmatched. The CDR3 loop spans 16 amino acids. Germline-derived CDR1 and CDR2 are SGHTS and YDEGEE. Full variable domain (rest looked up from reference TRBV5-8 and TRBJ2-3): EAGVTQSPTHLIKTRGQQATLRCSPISGHTSVYWYQQALGLGLQFLLWYDEGEERNRGNFPPRFSGRQFPNYSSELNVNALELEDSALYLCASSLGLVGGTDTQYFGPGTRLTVL.

The rearrangement links TRBV5-4 to TRBJ2-1; 8 nucleotides line up with TRBD2. Germline V gene data show CDR1 as SGHNT and CDR2 as YYREEE (reference sequence). The V and J ends lost 0 bases and 5 bases, in that order; junction bases with no gene match: 7. The CDR3 is 16 amino acids. This CDR3 is CASSLVSGGVHNEQFF. CDR3 nucleotides: TGTGCCAGCAGCTTGGTGTCGGGGGGGGTCCACAATGAGCAGTTCTTC. The full variable domain, its missing parts supplied by reference TRBV5-4 and TRBJ2-1, is ETGVTQSPTHLIKTRGQQVTLRCSSQSGHNTVSWYQQALGQGPQFIFQYYREEENGRGNFPPRFSGLQFPNYSSELNVNALELDDSALYLCASSLVSGGVHNEQFFGPGTRLTVL.

V usage is TRBV7-3 and J usage is TRBJ2-3; 14 positions match TRBD2. CDR1 is SGHTA and CDR2 is FQGTGA in the germline V gene. The ends lost 5 bases at V and 1 base at J; junction bases unmatched: 2. The length of the CDR3 is 16 residues. CDR3 loop: CASSEGLAGGTDTQYF. CDR3 bases: TGTGCCAGCAGCGAGGGACTAGCGGGGGGCACAGATACGCAGTATTTT.

This clone was counted between two and nine times. The chain is built from TRBV14 and TRBJ2-5; D perhaps matches TRBD1 (6 bases). The germline V gene has CDR1 SGHDN and CDR2 FVKESK. V gave up 0 bases and J gave up 7 bases, with 12 bases separating them. The CDR3 sequence is 14 residues long. The CDR3 DNA follows: TGTGCCAGCAGCCAAGACGGGACAATTGGGACCCAGTACTTC. Translating it yields CASSQDGTIGTQYF.

The rearrangement joins TRBV5-6 to TRBJ2-3; 7 bases are a match to TRBD2. Per germline, CDR1 SGHDT and CDR2 YYEEEE. With V trimmed by 2 bases and J by 2 bases, 5 bases remained unmatched. This CDR3 comprises 15 residues. The CDR3 DNA is TGTGCCAGCAGCTTTTCTGGGGGGGTCACAGATACGCAGTATTTT. It is translated as CASSFSGGVTDTQYF.

V and J are TRBV4-1 and TRBJ2-7; D not resolved. The length of the CDR3 is 14 residues. V lost 5 bases to trimming and J lost 3 bases, with 14 bases between them. CDR1 and CDR2 (germline): MGHRA, YSYEKL. The CDR3 region has the DNA TGCGCCAGCAGCTTTGAGACTGGTTACTACGAGCAGTACTTC. This encodes CASSFETGYYEQYF.